This TCR beta chain was identified in a study of blood T cell repertoires in COVID-19. Study-level information: COVID-19 samples from acute and convalescent phases originated in the United States, Italy and Spain.

A case of COVID-19 had been met by exposed participants within 2 weeks before study entry. As concerns this clone: This specimen includes other DNA sequences encoding the same CDR3.

Original processing methods: Reference gene primer amplification yielded estimated nucleated cell counts. Data came from immunoSEQ multiplex PCR; TCRdb stores just in-frame clones and leaves some out. That table gives V, J and clone size, and the DNA gave D and trimming. Among approximately 270,000 clones listed, under 95% were seen once. The sequence came from a man in his forties or fifties who had been exposed to COVID-19. Sequencing was performed on PBMCs or T cells enriched from blood (not recorded which).

The CDR3 DNA is TGTGCCAGCAGTTACCGGACAGGCTATGGCTACACCTTC. Protein sequence: CASSYRTGYGYTF. This chain uses TRBV6-5 with TRBJ1-2, with 7 bases lining up with TRBD1. With V trimmed by 2 bases and J by 4 bases, 1 base remained unmatched. CDR1 and CDR2 from the germline V gene are MNHEY and SVGAGI. The CDR3 covers 13 residues.